The clone carrying this T cell receptor (beta chain) has ten or more counts. These data come from a study of T cells in Graves' hyperthyroidism and ophthalmopathy. RNA transcripts gave rise to amplified TCR beta CDR3 regions. HTBI primers were employed in a first-round RT-PCR of the TCR CDR3. TCRdb itself ran the multiplex PCR reads through MiXCR, one entry per CDR3 protein. The sample has 250,000 to 300,000 distinct CDR3 sequences; about 19% are singletons. The CDR3 runs 16 residues. V was clipped by 7 bases and J by 0 bases; unmatched bases: 14. Germline CDR1 and CDR2: GTSNPN and SVGIG (reference sequence).

The source is a man between 50 and 59 years old with Graves' ophthalmopathy. Sequences were obtained from blood. The chain employs TRBV30 and TRBJ1-1; 7 bases align to TRBD1. CDR3 loop: CAFIPGTASLNTEAFF. For the CDR3, the DNA is TGTGCCTTTATACCCGGGACAGCGTCATTGAACACTGAAGCTTTCTTT. Looking up the rest from reference TRBV30 and TRBJ1-1 gives the full variable domain: SQTIHQWPATLVQPVGSPLSLECTVEGTSNPNLYWYRQAAGRGLQLLFYSVGIGQISSEVPQNLSASRPQDRQFILSSKKLLLSDSGFYLCAFIPGTASLNTEAFFGQGTRLTVV.